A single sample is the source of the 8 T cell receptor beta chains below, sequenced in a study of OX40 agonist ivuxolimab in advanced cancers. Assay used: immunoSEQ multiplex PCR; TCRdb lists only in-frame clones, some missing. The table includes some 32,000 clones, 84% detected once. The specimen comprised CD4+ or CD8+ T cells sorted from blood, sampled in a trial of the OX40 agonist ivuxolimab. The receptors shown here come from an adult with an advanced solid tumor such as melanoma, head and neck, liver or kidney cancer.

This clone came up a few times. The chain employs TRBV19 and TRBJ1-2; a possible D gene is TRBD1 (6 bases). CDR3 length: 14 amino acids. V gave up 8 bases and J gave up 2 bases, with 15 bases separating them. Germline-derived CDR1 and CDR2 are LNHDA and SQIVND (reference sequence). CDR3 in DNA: TGTGCCAGTTTGCGACAGGCCGGAAACTATGGCTACACCTTC. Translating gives CASLRQAGNYGYTF.

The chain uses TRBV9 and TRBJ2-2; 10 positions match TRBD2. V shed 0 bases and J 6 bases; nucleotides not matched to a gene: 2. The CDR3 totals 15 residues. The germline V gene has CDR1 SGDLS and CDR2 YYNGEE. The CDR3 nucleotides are TGTGCCAGCAGCGTAGAAGCGGGAGGGGCCGGGGAGCTGTTTTTT. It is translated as CASSVEAGGAGELFF.

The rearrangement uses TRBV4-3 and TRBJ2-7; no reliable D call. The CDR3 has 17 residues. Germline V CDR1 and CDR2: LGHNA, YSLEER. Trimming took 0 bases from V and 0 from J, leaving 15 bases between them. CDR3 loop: CASSQEDGRLNSYEQYF. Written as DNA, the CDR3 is TGCGCCAGCAGCCAAGAGGACGGAAGATTAAACTCCTACGAGCAGTACTTC.

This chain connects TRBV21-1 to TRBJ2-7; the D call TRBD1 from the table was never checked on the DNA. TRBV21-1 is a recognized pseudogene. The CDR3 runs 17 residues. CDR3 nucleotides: TGTGCCAGCAGCCCCCAGGGTTTAAGACAGCCCTCCTACGAGCAGTACTTC. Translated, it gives CASSPQGLRQPSYEQYF.

The CDR3 loop is CASSTYSGTYNEQFF. The CDR3 coding sequence is TGTGCCAGTAGTACCTATAGCGGGACGTACAATGAGCAGTTCTTC. This chain joins TRBV19 and TRBJ2-1, with 8 bases identical to TRBD2. V shed 4 bases, J shed 4 bases, and the junction held 6 bases outside the gene matches. Germline CDR1 LNHDA, CDR2 SQIVND (reference sequence). The CDR3 has 15 residues.

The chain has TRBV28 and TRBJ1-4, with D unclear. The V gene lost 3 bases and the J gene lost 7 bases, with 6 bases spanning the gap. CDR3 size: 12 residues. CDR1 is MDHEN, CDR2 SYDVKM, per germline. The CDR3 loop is CASSFRGEKLFF. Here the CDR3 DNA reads TGTGCCAGCAGTTTTCGGGGTGAAAAACTGTTTTTT.

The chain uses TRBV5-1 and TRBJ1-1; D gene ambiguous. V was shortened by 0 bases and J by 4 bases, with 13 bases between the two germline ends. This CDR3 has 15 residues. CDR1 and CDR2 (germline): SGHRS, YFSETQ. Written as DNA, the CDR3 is TGCGCCAGCAGCTTGGGTGGCAACCGGTTCACTGAAGCTTTCTTT. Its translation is CASSLGGNRFTEAFF.

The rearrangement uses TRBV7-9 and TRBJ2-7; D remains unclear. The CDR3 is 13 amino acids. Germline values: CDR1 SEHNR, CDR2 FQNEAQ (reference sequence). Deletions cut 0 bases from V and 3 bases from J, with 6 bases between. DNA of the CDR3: TGTGCCAGCAGCTTAGCGAGCGTCTACGAGCAGTACTTC. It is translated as CASSLASVYEQYF.